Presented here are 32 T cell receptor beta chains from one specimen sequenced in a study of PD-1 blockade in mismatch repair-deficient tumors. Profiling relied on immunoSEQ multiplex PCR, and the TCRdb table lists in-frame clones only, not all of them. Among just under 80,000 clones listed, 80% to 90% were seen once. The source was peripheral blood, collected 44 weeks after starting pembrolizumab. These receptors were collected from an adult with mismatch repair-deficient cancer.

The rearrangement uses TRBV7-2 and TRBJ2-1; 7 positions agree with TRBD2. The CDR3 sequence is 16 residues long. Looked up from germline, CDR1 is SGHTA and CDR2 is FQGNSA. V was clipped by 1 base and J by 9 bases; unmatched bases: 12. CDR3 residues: CASSLVVGRASVEQFF. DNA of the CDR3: TGTGCCAGCAGCTTAGTAGTGGGGAGGGCCTCTGTTGAGCAGTTCTTC.

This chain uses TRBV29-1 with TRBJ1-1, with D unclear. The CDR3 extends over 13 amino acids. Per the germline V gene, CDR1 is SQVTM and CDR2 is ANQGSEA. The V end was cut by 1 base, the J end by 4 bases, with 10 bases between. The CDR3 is CSVEGDWATEAFF. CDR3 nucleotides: TGCAGCGTTGAAGGGGATTGGGCCACTGAAGCTTTCTTT. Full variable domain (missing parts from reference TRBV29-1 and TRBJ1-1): SAVISQKPSRDICQRGTSLTIQCQVDSQVTMMFWYRQQPGQSLTLIATANQGSEATYESGFVIDKFPISRPNLTFSTLTVSNMSPEDSSIYLCSVEGDWATEAFFGQGTRLTVV.

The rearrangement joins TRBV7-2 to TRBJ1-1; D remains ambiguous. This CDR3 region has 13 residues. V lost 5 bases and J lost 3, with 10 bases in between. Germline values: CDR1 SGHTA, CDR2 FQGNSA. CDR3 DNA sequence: TGTGCCAGCAGCCCGGGGAGGGACACTGAAGCTTTCTTT. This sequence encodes CASSPGRDTEAFF.

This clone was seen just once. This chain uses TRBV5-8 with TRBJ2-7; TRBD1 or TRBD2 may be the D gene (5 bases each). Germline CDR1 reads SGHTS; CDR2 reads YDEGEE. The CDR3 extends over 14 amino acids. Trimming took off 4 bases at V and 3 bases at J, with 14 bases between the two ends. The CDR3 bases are TGTGCCAGCAGCAATACAGGAGGAGGCTACGAGCAGTACTTC. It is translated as CASSNTGGGYEQYF.

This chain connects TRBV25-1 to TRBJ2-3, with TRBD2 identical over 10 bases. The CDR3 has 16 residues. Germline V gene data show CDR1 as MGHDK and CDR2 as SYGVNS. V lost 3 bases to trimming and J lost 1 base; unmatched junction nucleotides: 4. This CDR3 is CASSDRGTSGTDTQYF. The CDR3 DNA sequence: TGTGCCAGCAGTGATCGTGGGACTAGCGGCACAGATACGCAGTATTTT.

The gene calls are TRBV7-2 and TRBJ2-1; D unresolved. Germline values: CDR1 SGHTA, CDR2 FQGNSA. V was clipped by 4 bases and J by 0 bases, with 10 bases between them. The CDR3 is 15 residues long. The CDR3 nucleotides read TGTGCCAGCAGCTGGACCCCGAGCTCCTACAATGAGCAGTTCTTC. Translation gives CASSWTPSSYNEQFF.

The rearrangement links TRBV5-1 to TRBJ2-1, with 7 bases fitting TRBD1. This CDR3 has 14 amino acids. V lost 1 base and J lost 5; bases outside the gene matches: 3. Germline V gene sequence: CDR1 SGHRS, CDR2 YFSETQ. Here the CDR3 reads CASSLNQGDNEQFF. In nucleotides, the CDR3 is TGCGCCAGCAGCTTGAATCAGGGGGACAATGAGCAGTTCTTC.

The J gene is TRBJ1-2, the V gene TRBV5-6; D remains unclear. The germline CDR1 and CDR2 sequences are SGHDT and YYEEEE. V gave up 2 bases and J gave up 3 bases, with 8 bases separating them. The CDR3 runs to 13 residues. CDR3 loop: CASSFWTDYGYTF. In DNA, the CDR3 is TGTGCCAGCAGCTTCTGGACGGACTATGGCTACACCTTC.

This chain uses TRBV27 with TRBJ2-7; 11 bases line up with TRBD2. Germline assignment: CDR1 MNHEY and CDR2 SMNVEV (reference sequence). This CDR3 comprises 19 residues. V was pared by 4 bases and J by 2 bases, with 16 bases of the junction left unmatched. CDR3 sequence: CASSSRLAGSMRVPYEQYF. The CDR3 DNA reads TGTGCCAGCAGTTCCAGACTAGCGGGATCCATGCGTGTGCCCTACGAGCAGTACTTC.

CDR3 amino acids: CASSPAGLGNEKLFF. Written as DNA, the CDR3 is TGTGCCAGCTCACCAGCGGGACTCGGTAATGAAAAACTGTTTTTT. The gene calls are TRBV18 and TRBJ1-4, with a tentative D call TRBD1 (5 bases). V gave up 2 bases and J gave up 4 bases, with 11 bases separating them. Germline CDR1 is KGHSH and CDR2 is LQKENI. The CDR3 has 15 amino acids.

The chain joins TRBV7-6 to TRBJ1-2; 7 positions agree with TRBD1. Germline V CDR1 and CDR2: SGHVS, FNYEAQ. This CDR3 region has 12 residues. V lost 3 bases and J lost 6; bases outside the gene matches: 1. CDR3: CASSFTGDGYTF. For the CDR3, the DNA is TGTGCCAGCAGCTTCACAGGGGATGGCTACACCTTC.

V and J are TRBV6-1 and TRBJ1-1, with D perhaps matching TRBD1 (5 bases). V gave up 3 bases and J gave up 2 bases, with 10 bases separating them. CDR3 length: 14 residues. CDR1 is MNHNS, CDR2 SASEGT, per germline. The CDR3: CASSDRTKNTEAFF. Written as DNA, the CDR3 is TGTGCCAGCAGTGATCGGACAAAAAACACTGAAGCTTTCTTT.

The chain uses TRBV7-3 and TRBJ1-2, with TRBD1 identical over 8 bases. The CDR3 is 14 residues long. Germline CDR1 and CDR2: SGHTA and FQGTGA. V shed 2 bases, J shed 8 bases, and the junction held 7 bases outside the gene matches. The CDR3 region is CASSLGGQAEGYTF. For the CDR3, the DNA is TGTGCCAGCAGCTTAGGGGGACAGGCTGAGGGCTACACCTTC.

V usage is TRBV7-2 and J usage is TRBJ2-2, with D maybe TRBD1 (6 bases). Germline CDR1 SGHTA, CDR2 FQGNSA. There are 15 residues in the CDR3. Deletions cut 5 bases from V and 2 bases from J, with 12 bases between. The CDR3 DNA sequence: TGTGCCAGCAGCCAATGGGACACCAACACCGGGGAGCTGTTTTTT. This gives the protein CASSQWDTNTGELFF.

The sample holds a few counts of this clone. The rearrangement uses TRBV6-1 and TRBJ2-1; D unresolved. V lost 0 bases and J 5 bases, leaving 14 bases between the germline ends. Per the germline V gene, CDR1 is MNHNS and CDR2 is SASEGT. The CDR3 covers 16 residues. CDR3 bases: TGTGCCAGCAGTGAAGCGCTTGGGGTATGGAACAATGAGCAGTTCTTC. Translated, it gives CASSEALGVWNNEQFF.

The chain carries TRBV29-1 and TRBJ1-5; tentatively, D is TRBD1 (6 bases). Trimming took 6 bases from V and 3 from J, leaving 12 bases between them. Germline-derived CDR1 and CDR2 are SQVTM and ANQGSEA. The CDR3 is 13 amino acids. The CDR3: CSVVDRPNQPQHF. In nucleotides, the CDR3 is TGCAGCGTCGTAGACAGGCCCAATCAGCCCCAGCATTTT.

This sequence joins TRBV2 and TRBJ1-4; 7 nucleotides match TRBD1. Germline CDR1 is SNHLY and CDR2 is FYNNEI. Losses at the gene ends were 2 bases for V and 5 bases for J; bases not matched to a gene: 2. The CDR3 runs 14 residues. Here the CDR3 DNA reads TGTGCCAGCAGTGAAAGACAGGGAAATGAAAAACTGTTTTTT. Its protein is CASSERQGNEKLFF.

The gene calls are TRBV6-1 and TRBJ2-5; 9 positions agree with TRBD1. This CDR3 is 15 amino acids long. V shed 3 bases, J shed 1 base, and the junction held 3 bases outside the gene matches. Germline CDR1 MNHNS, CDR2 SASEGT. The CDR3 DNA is TGTGCCAGCAGTGAGGACAGGGGTTCCCAAGAGACCCAGTACTTC. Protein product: CASSEDRGSQETQYF.

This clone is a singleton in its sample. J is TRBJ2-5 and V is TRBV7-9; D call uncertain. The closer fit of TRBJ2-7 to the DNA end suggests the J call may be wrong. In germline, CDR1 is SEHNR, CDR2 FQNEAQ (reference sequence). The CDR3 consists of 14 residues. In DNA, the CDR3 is TGTGCCAGCAGCCAGACCCCGAGCCTCCACGAGCAGTACTTC. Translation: CASSQTPSLHEQYF.

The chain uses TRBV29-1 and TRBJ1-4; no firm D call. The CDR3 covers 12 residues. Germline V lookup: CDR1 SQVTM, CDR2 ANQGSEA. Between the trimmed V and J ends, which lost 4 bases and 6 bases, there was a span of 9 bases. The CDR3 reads CSVGGWDEKLFF. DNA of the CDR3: TGCAGCGTTGGCGGGTGGGATGAAAAACTGTTTTTT. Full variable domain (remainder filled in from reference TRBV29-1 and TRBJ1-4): SAVISQKPSRDICQRGTSLTIQCQVDSQVTMMFWYRQQPGQSLTLIATANQGSEATYESGFVIDKFPISRPNLTFSTLTVSNMSPEDSSIYLCSVGGWDEKLFFGSGTQLSVL.

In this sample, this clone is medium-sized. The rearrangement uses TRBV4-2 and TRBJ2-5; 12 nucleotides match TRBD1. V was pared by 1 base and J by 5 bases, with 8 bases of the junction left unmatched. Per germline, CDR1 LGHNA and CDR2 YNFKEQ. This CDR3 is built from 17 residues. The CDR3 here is CASSQGPGTGGLETQYF. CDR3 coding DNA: TGTGCCAGCAGCCAAGGACCTGGGACAGGGGGCTTGGAGACCCAGTACTTC.

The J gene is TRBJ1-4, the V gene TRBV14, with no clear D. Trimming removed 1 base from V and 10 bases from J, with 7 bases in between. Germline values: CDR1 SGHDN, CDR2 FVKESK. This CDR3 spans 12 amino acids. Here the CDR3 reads CASSQGVGKLFF. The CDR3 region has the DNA TGTGCCAGCAGCCAAGGCGTCGGAAAACTGTTTTTT.

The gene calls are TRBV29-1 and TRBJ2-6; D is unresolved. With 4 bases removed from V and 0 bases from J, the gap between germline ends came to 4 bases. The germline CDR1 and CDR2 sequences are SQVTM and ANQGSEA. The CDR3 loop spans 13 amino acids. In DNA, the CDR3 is TGCAGCGTTGTAGTCTCTGGGGCCAACGTCCTGACTTTC. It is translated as CSVVVSGANVLTF.

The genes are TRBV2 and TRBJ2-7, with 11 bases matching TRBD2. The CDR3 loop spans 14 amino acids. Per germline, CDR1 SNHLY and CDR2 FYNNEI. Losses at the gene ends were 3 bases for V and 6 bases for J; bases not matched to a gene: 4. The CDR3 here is CASSDRLAGGEQYF. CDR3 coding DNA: TGTGCCAGCAGTGATCGGCTAGCGGGAGGCGAGCAGTACTTC.

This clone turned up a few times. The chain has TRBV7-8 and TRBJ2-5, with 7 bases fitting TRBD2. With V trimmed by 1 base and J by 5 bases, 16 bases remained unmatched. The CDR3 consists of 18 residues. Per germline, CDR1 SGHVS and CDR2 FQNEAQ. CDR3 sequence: CASSLGVAGVGGFETQYF. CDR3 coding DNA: TGTGCCAGCAGCTTAGGAGTCGCGGGAGTCGGTGGATTCGAGACCCAGTACTTC.

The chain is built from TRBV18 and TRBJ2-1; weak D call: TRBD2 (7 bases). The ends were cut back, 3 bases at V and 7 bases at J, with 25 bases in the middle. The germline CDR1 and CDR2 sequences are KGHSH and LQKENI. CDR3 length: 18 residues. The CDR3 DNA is TGTGCCAGCTCACCCCGAGAACGGGGGGAAGGAGGGACAAATGAGCAGTTCTTC. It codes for CASSPRERGEGGTNEQFF.

The CDR3 region has the DNA TGTGCCACCAGCACCGGGGACGGTGAAGAGACCCAGTACTTC. Protein sequence: CATSTGDGEETQYF. This chain joins TRBV15 and TRBJ2-5; D possibly matches TRBD1 or TRBD2 (5 bases each). Trimming shortened V by 4 bases and J by 3 bases, and 12 bases separated the two germline ends. In germline, CDR1 is LNHNV, CDR2 YYDKDF (reference sequence). The CDR3 has 14 amino acids.

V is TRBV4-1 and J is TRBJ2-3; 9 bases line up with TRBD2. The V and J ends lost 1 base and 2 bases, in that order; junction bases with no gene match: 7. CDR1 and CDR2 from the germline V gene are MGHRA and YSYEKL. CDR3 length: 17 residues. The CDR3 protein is CASSQAETSGLTDTQYF. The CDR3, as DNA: TGCGCCAGCAGCCAAGCCGAGACTAGCGGCCTCACAGATACGCAGTATTTT.

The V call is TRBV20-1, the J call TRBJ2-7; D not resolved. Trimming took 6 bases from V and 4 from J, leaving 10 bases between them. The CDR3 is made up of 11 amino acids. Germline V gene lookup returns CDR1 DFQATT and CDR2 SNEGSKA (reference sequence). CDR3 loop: CSAEDGYEQYF. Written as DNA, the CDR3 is TGCAGTGCCGAAGACGGTTACGAGCAGTACTTC.

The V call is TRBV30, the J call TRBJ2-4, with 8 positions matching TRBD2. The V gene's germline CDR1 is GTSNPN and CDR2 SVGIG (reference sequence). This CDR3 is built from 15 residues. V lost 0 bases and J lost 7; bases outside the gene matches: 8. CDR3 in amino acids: CAWSVPRTSLNIQYF. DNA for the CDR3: TGTGCCTGGAGTGTACCAAGGACTAGCTTGAACATTCAGTACTTC.

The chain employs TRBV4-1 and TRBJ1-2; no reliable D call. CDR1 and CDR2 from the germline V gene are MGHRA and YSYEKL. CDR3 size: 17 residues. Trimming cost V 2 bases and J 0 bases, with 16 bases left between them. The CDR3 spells CASSQPFPRTSNYGYTF. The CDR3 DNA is TGCGCCAGCAGCCAACCGTTCCCAAGAACCTCTAACTATGGCTACACCTTC.

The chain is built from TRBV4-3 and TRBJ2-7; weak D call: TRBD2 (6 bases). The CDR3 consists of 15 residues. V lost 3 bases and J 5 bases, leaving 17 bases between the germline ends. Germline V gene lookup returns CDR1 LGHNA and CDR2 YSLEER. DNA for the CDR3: TGCGCCAGCAGCCAGGTCACCGGGGGATGGGACGAGCAGTACTTC. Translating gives CASSQVTGGWDEQYF.